These T cell receptor beta chains were read from a single sample in a study of blood T cell repertoires in COVID-19. Clones were read by immunoSEQ multiplex PCR, and TCRdb kept only the in-frame ones, dropping some. The sample has 25,000 to 30,000 clones; around 85% are singletons. The sequencing sample was made of peripheral blood. All receptors derive from a human donor in a cohort sampled during active COVID-19. Both conserved end residues are part of each CDR3. The D gene is left open where the match is weak. A row's size may be missing; if present it is once, few, many or a size class.

J,length,size,D,V,DNA,CDR3
TRBJ1-4,15,NA,TRBD1,TRBV4-3,TGCGCCAGCAGCCAAGAACAGGGGGCGGAGGAAAAACTGTTTTTT,CASSQEQGAEEKLFF
TRBJ2-6,16,NA,NA,TRBV7-3,TGTGCCAGCAGCTACCCCGGTGACTCTGGGGCCAACGTCCTGACTTTC,CASSYPGDSGANVLTF
TRBJ2-5,16,NA,TRBD2,TRBV3-1/TRBV3-2,TGTGCCAGCAGTCGTGGACTAGCGGGAGGGGGGGAGACCCAGTACTTC,CASSRGLAGGGETQYF
TRBJ1-1,15,NA,NA,TRBV7-9,TGTGCCAGCAGCCGATACCTACAGATGAACACTGAAGCTTTCTTT,CASSRYLQMNTEAFF
TRBJ2-7,13,few,TRBD1,TRBV11-3,TGTGCCAGCAGCCCTGGACAGGGCGGCGAGCAGTACTTC,CASSPGQGGEQYF
TRBJ1-1,14,once,TRBD1,TRBV5-4,TGTGCCAGCAGCTTGTGGACAGGGGGCACTGAAGCTTTCTTT,CASSLWTGGTEAFF
TRBJ2-1,15,few,NA,TRBV5-1,TGCGCCAGCAGCTTGGCGGAGGTTTCCTACAATGAGCAGTTCTTC,CASSLAEVSYNEQFF
TRBJ1-1,13,NA,NA,TRBV2,TGTGCCAGCAGTGAACAGGGGATCGGTGAAGCTTTCTTT,CASSEQGIGEAFF
TRBJ1-6,14,few,NA,TRBV18,TGTGCCAGCTCACCAACATTTCGTGATTCACCCCTCCACTTT,CASSPTFRDSPLHF
TRBJ2-7,16,NA,TRBD1,TRBV25-1,TGTGCCAGCAGTGACCCGGGACAGGGGGACCCCTACGAGCAGTACTTC,CASSDPGQGDPYEQYF
TRBJ2-2,17,NA,NA,TRBV15,TGTGCCACCAGCAGAGATCAATACTCGATTGGGAGCGGGGAGCTGTTTTTT,CATSRDQYSIGSGELFF
TRBJ1-5,15,NA,NA,TRBV6-1,TGTGCCAGCAGTGAATCGGCAGGGAAACATCAGCCCCAGCATTTT,CASSESAGKHQPQHF
TRBJ2-7,14,NA,NA,TRBV10-1,TGCGCCAGCAGGAACAGGGGAGGTGGCAACGAGCAGTACTTC,CASRNRGGGNEQYF
TRBJ2-7,14,once,TRBD1,TRBV11-2,TGTGCCAGCAGTCAGGGGGCAGGGGCCTACGAGCAGTACTTC,CASSQGAGAYEQYF
TRBJ2-1,15,once,NA,TRBV12-5,TGTGCTAGTGGTCCCCGGGGTCTAGGGTACAATGAGCAGTTCTTC,CASGPRGLGYNEQFF
TRBJ2-7,15,NA,NA,TRBV5-1,TGCGCCAGCAGCTTGGGGTGGGGTAGCGTGGGCGAGCAGTACTTC,CASSLGWGSVGEQYF
TRBJ1-2,13,NA,NA,TRBV7-2,TGTGCCAGCAGCTCCGGAGGCAACTATGGCTACACCTTC,CASSSGGNYGYTF
TRBJ2-2,16,NA,NA,TRBV9,TGTGCCAGCAGCTTGAGTGGGGGCGGGAGCACCGGGGAGCTGTTTTTT,CASSLSGGGSTGELFF
TRBJ2-1,23,NA,NA,TRBV24-1,TGTGCCACCAGTGTTGGACAGGGGAGCGGAGACGCGGGAGGGCAGTTTATGTACAATGAGCAGTTCTTC,CATSVGQGSGDAGGQFMYNEQFF
TRBJ2-1,16,few,NA,TRBV19,TGTGCCAGTAGTATAACCGGGGTAGCGCAGTACAATGAGCAGTTCTTC,CASSITGVAQYNEQFF
TRBJ1-5,15,once,NA,TRBV19,TGTGCCAGTAGTATGCCCAGGGGTGGGAATCAGCCCCAGCATTTT,CASSMPRGGNQPQHF
TRBJ2-1,11,NA,NA,TRBV29-1,TGCAGCGTTGGACTATACAATGAGCAGTTCTTC,CSVGLYNEQFF
TRBJ2-3,14,NA,NA,TRBV18,TGTGCCAGCTCAGGCGGGGGCCTTTTGGATACGCAGTATTTT,CASSGGGLLDTQYF
TRBJ2-5,13,NA,TRBD2,TRBV2,TGTGCCAGCAAAATTGTGGGGGGGGAGACCCAGTACTTC,CASKIVGGETQYF
TRBJ1-5,13,NA,TRBD1,TRBV29-1,TGCAGCGTTGGCGGGACAGGGCTTCAGCCCCAGCATTTT,CSVGGTGLQPQHF
TRBJ2-7,12,NA,NA,TRBV18,TGTGCCAGCTCTCTCAGGGGTTACGAGCAGTACTTC,CASSLRGYEQYF
TRBJ1-1,13,once,NA,TRBV5-1,TGCGCCAGCAGCCCTACAGGGAACACTGAAGCTTTCTTT,CASSPTGNTEAFF
TRBJ1-1,14,NA,TRBD1,TRBV7-3,TGTGCCAGCAGCTCACAGGGGAGGAGCACTGAAGCTTTCTTT,CASSSQGRSTEAFF
TRBJ1-5,15,NA,NA,TRBV6-2/TRBV6-3,TGTGCCAGCAGCAAACTTACGTTTCGTAACCAGCCCCAGCATTTT,CASSKLTFRNQPQHF